This entry lists 9 T cell receptor beta chains sequenced from one sample in a study of response to subunit inactivated influenza vaccine. TCRdb re-analysed the RT-PCR reads in MiXCR, keeping a single row per CDR3 protein. There are hundreds of thousands of distinct CDR3 sequences in the sample; just over 20% occur only once, and 10% lies in the top ten. The sample here was PBMCs from blood, taken 21 months after vaccination. The source of these receptors is a man aged 45 to 75 who received an inactivated influenza vaccine.

J is TRBJ2-3 and V is TRBV7-2, with 8 bases lining up with TRBD2. Trimming took 0 bases from V and 4 from J; bases not matched to a gene: 9. Germline CDR1 and CDR2: SGHTA and FQGNSA. The CDR3 covers 17 residues. The CDR3: CASSLAPAGGGADTQYF. The CDR3 DNA is TGTGCCAGCAGCTTAGCCCCCGCGGGGGGAGGCGCAGATACGCAGTATTTT.

This clonotype was detected ten times or more. The V gene is TRBV5-1, the J gene TRBJ1-6; D is unclear. The CDR3 consists of 14 residues. Between the trimmed V and J ends, which lost 0 bases and 10 bases, there was a span of 11 bases. Germline loops: CDR1 SGHRS, CDR2 YFSETQ. The CDR3 nucleotides read TGCGCCAGCAGCTTGGACGGTGCCGGGTCACCCCTCCACTTT. Translated, it gives CASSLDGAGSPLHF.

There are many counts of this clonotype. The chain uses TRBV30 and TRBJ1-6; the D gene is possibly TRBD1 (6 bases). V was pared by 0 bases and J by 4 bases, with 7 bases between. CDR1 is GTSNPN, CDR2 SVGIG, per germline (reference sequence). The CDR3 is made up of 14 amino acids. CDR3 sequence reads: CAWSVGQYNSPLHF. The CDR3 bases are TGTGCCTGGAGTGTAGGACAGTATAATTCACCCCTCCACTTT.

This clonotype has just a few counts. The chain recombines TRBV30 with TRBJ1-1; D might be TRBD1 (5 bases). The germline CDR1 and CDR2 sequences are GTSNPN and SVGIG (reference sequence). The CDR3 extends over 16 amino acids. V dropped 5 bases and J dropped 2 bases, with 21 bases sitting between them. The CDR3 DNA reads TGTGCCTGGGGGCCCCCTGTAGGGACTACCAACACTGAAGCTTTCTTT. It encodes CAWGPPVGTTNTEAFF.

V gene TRBV6-1 combines with J gene TRBJ1-3, with D possibly being TRBD1 (5 bases). This CDR3 region has 14 residues. V was trimmed by 10 bases and J by 2 bases, leaving 15 bases between them. Germline CDR1 and CDR2: MNHNS and SASEGT. The CDR3 here is CATAGGIAGNTIYF. CDR3 DNA sequence: TGTGCCACGGCCGGGGGAATAGCTGGAAACACCATATATTTT.

The table lists this clonotype with a few counts. The chain couples TRBV7-8 to TRBJ2-1; TRBD2 matches 10 bases. V lost 1 base, J lost 0 bases, and 6 bases stayed unmatched. Germline lookup yields CDR1 SGHVS and CDR2 FQNEAQ. This CDR3 region has 18 residues. This CDR3 is CASSLGPSGGLSYNEQFF. The CDR3 DNA reads TGTGCCAGCAGCTTAGGTCCTAGCGGGGGCCTCTCCTACAATGAGCAGTTCTTC. The variable domain in full, completed from reference TRBV7-8 and TRBJ2-1, reads GAGVSQSPRYKVAKRGQDVALRCDPISGHVSLFWYQQALGQGPEFLTYFQNEAQLDKSGLPSDRFFAERPEGSVSTLKIQRTQQEDSAVYLCASSLGPSGGLSYNEQFFGPGTRLTVL.

The V and J genes are TRBV12-3 or TRBV12-4 and TRBJ1-5, with D perhaps matching TRBD1 (5 bases). Trimming took off 5 bases at V and 4 bases at J, with 9 bases between the two ends. The CDR3 spans 13 residues. This chain's CDR3 is CASSIRGNQPQHF. CDR3 DNA: TGTGCCAGCAGTATCCGGGGGAATCAGCCCCAGCATTTT.

The rearrangement links TRBV7-2 to TRBJ2-4; possibly TRBD2 for D (6 bases). Germline V gives CDR1 SGHTA, CDR2 FQGNSA. The V end lost 1 base, the J end lost 1 base, and 11 bases lay between the germline ends. This CDR3 is built from 16 residues. The CDR3 nucleotides read TGTGCCAGCAGCTTAGACGGGAGTCAGGCCAAAAACATTCAGTACTTC. Translated, it gives CASSLDGSQAKNIQYF.

The V and J genes are TRBV3-1 and TRBJ2-4; D is perhaps TRBD2 (6 bases). This CDR3 is built from 14 residues. V lost 4 bases, J lost 12 bases, and 19 bases lay in between. Germline CDR1 and CDR2: LGHDT and YNNKEL (reference sequence). For the CDR3, the DNA is TGTGCCAGCAGCCGAATCGCGGCGGGAAGCCCTCAGTACTTC. It specifies CASSRIAAGSPQYF.